One sample yielded the 15 T cell receptor beta chains listed below, sequenced in a study of early T cells in non-severe SARS-CoV-2 infection. Each CDR3 protein gets one entry after TCRdb re-called the 5' RACE reads with MiXCR. The sample has about 84,000 distinct CDR3 sequences, about an eighth seen once. The sequenced sample was whole blood. These receptors came from an adult who was a healthcare worker with PCR-confirmed SARS-CoV-2 infection or an uninfected control (not recorded which).

CDR3 region: CSVAGLGVDEQYF. The CDR3 DNA is TGCAGCGTCGCAGGACTAGGTGTCGACGAGCAGTACTTC. The chain has TRBV29-1 and TRBJ2-7; 7 nucleotides line up with TRBD2. Germline CDR1 reads SQVTM; CDR2 reads ANQGSEA. The CDR3 sequence is 13 residues long. Trimming took 6 bases from V and 5 from J; bases not matched to a gene: 10.

This clonotype was counted ten times or more. The rearrangement links TRBV4-1 to TRBJ1-3, with no clear D. This CDR3 contains 16 residues. Germline V gives CDR1 MGHRA, CDR2 YSYEKL. V lost 0 bases, J lost 0 bases, and 9 bases lay in between. CDR3 in DNA: TGCGCCAGCAGCCAAGATCGCTGGGGCTCTGGAAACACCATATATTTT. Encoded protein: CASSQDRWGSGNTIYF.

This chain joins TRBV20-1 and TRBJ2-2; 9 positions agree with TRBD1. CDR1 is DFQATT, CDR2 SNEGSKA, per germline (reference sequence). The ends lost 3 bases at V and 3 bases at J; junction bases unmatched: 5. This CDR3 has 15 amino acids. The CDR3 nucleotides read TGCAGTGCTAGGAAGACAGGGGGGGACACCGGGGAGCTGTTTTTT. Translating it yields CSARKTGGDTGELFF.

There are many counts of this clonotype. This chain links TRBV18 with TRBJ1-5; D not resolved. The CDR3 runs to 15 residues. Germline values: CDR1 KGHSH, CDR2 LQKENI. The V end lost 2 bases, the J end lost 2 bases, and 10 bases lay between the germline ends. Written as DNA, the CDR3 is TGTGCCAGCTCACCAACTGTCAATGGCAATCAGCCCCAGCATTTT. Its translation: CASSPTVNGNQPQHF.

This rearrangement joins TRBV9 to TRBJ2-5, with 9 bases matching TRBD2. V was clipped by 2 bases and J by 1 base; unmatched bases: 6. The CDR3 totals 16 residues. Germline V lookup: CDR1 SGDLS, CDR2 YYNGEE. CDR3 DNA: TGTGCCAGCAGCGTGGCCCCGCGGGGGGGCCAAGAGACCCAGTACTTC. Amino acids: CASSVAPRGGQETQYF.

This clonotype occurred many times. The chain is built from TRBV11-3 and TRBJ1-1, with D unresolved. CDR1 and CDR2 (germline): SGHNT, YENEEA. V was shortened by 0 bases and J by 0 bases, with 17 bases between the two germline ends. This CDR3 has 18 residues. The CDR3 here is CASSLDSWGIGMNTEAFF. The CDR3 bases are TGTGCCAGCAGCTTAGATTCATGGGGTATAGGGATGAACACTGAAGCTTTCTTT.

This clonotype was recorded many times. The rearrangement links TRBV5-6 to TRBJ2-1; possible D gene TRBD2, 7 bases. V gave up 4 bases and J gave up 0 bases, with 11 bases separating them. CDR3 length equals 15 residues. In germline, CDR1 is SGHDT, CDR2 YYEEEE. The CDR3 bases are TGTGCCAGCAGCGGGAGGGGGGCCTCCTACAATGAGCAGTTCTTC. It translates to CASSGRGASYNEQFF.

This clonotype was detected a few times. V gene TRBV14 combines with J gene TRBJ2-3, with TRBD1 as a possible D gene (5 bases). The V end was cut by 3 bases, the J end by 0 bases, with 19 bases between. CDR1 and CDR2 (germline): SGHDN, FVKESK. CDR3 length: 18 amino acids. CDR3 coding DNA: TGTGCCAGCAGCCAGTCCGCGCACTGGGGCGGTAGCACAGATACGCAGTATTTT. Its protein is CASSQSAHWGGSTDTQYF.

This clonotype was seen at least ten times. The chain carries TRBV11-2 and TRBJ2-3; 15 bases map to TRBD2. The CDR3 is 20 amino acids. V was pared by 2 bases and J by 1 base, with 10 bases of the junction left unmatched. CDR1 and CDR2 from the germline V gene are SGHAT and FQNNGV. CDR3 sequence: CASSLKRTSGRALGTDTQYF. The CDR3 DNA reads as TGTGCCAGCAGCTTAAAACGGACTAGCGGGAGGGCCCTCGGCACAGATACGCAGTATTTT. Variable domain in full (rest from reference TRBV11-2 and TRBJ2-3): EAGVAQSPRYKIIEKRQSVAFWCNPISGHATLYWYQQILGQGPKLLIQFQNNGVVDDSQLPKDRFSAERLKGVDSTLKIQPAKLEDSAVYLCASSLKRTSGRALGTDTQYFGPGTRLTVL.

In its sample, this clonotype was seen many times. Here the CDR3 reads CASSQGQGITEQFF. The CDR3 nucleotides are TGCGCCAGCAGCCAGGGACAGGGGATTACTGAGCAGTTCTTC. The chain employs TRBV5-1 and TRBJ2-1; 10 bases map to TRBD1. Germline V CDR1 and CDR2: SGHRS, YFSETQ. The CDR3 spans 14 residues. J lost 9 bases, V lost 4 bases, and 7 bases had no gene match.

This clonotype was seen ten or more times. The rearrangement joins TRBV20-1 to TRBJ1-5, with 8 positions matching TRBD1. CDR1 and CDR2 from the germline V gene are DFQATT and SNEGSKA (reference sequence). The CDR3 loop spans 15 amino acids. The V segment lost 3 bases and the J segment 5 bases; nucleotides outside the gene matches: 9. This CDR3 is CSASSGQGIDQPQHF. CDR3 DNA sequence: TGCAGTGCTAGCTCCGGACAGGGCATCGATCAGCCCCAGCATTTT.

This clonotype came up a few times. This sequence joins TRBV11-3 and TRBJ2-1, with D perhaps TRBD1 or TRBD2 (5 bases each). The CDR3 is 12 residues long. Germline V gene data show CDR1 as SGHNT and CDR2 as YENEEA. The germline V and J ends were trimmed by 4 bases and 7 bases, with 8 bases remaining between them. The CDR3 sequence: CASSSGTNEQFF. The DNA for the CDR3 is TGTGCCAGCAGCTCAGGGACGAATGAGCAGTTCTTC. Combining the CDR3 with reference TRBV11-3 and TRBJ2-1 gives the whole variable domain EAGVVQSPRYKIIEKKQPVAFWCNPISGHNTLYWYLQNLGQGPELLIRYENEEAVDDSQLPKDRFSAERLKGVDSTLKIQPAELGDSAVYLCASSSGTNEQFFGPGTRLTVL.

The rearrangement joins TRBV18 to TRBJ2-3, with 8 bases fitting TRBD2. V was clipped by 1 base and J by 1 base; unmatched bases: 7. This CDR3 comprises 17 residues. CDR1 is KGHSH and CDR2 is LQKENI in the germline V gene. The CDR3 coding sequence is TGTGCCAGCTCACCACTCAGGAGCGGGGGAGGCACAGATACGCAGTATTTT. This codes for CASSPLRSGGGTDTQYF.

This clonotype has ten or more counts. The chain carries TRBV20-1 and TRBJ2-7; 7 bases align to TRBD2. This CDR3 has 17 residues. The ends lost 3 bases at V and 3 bases at J; junction bases unmatched: 17. CDR1 and CDR2 from the germline V gene are DFQATT and SNEGSKA (reference sequence). The CDR3 DNA reads as TGCAGTGCTAGGGGCACCGATCCGGGGAGGGGTTTCTACGAGCAGTACTTC. Its translation is CSARGTDPGRGFYEQYF.

This clonotype showed up just a few times. The chain employs TRBV11-2 and TRBJ1-2; 8 nucleotides agree with TRBD1. V dropped 5 bases and J dropped 2; count of bases not matched to a gene: 7. The CDR3 runs to 15 residues. The germline V gene encodes CDR1 SGHAT and CDR2 FQNNGV. DNA of the CDR3: TGTGCCAGCAGCCCGCCCCGGACAGGGAACTATGGCTACACCTTC. Translation: CASSPPRTGNYGYTF.